Below are 24 T cell receptor beta chains sequenced from a single sample in a study of post-analysis software for immune sequencing data. Their target antigens are unknown. Study-wide results and caveats: Elevated frequency relative to controls characterized several TRBV segments in patients, TRBV5-6, TRBV5-1 and TRBV20-1 among them.

Tagging with unique molecular identifiers was a feature of the TCR beta cDNA libraries. TCRdb itself ran the PCR reads through MiXCR, one entry per CDR3 protein. Here the sample spans 450,000 to 700,000 distinct CDR3 sequences, about 40% being singletons. Sequencing was carried out using blood. These receptors all stem from a girl between 10 and 17 years old with multiple sclerosis.

The chain employs TRBV7-3 and TRBJ2-5, with 11 bases that match TRBD2. The CDR3 has 17 amino acids. J was trimmed by 3 bases and V by 5 bases; bases with no gene match: 11. Germline CDR1 SGHTA, CDR2 FQGTGA. The CDR3 DNA reads TGTGCCAGCAGCCCCTCGCTCAGTAGCGGGGGGGAAGAGACCCAGTACTTC. It is translated as CASSPSLSSGGEETQYF.

The CDR3 DNA follows: TGTGCCAGCAGTAAACTGACAGGGCAGGATGGCTACACCTTC. Translation: CASSKLTGQDGYTF. The rearrangement joins TRBV12-3 or TRBV12-4 to TRBJ1-2; TRBD1 agrees at 7 bases. With 5 bases clipped from V and 6 bases from J, the junction kept 9 bases outside the gene matches. CDR3 length: 14 residues.

This clonotype turned up a few times. The chain combines TRBV6-2 or TRBV6-3 with TRBJ1-2; D possibly corresponds to TRBD1 (5 bases). In germline, CDR1 is MNHEY, CDR2 SVGEGT. With 6 bases removed from V and 4 bases from J, the gap between germline ends came to 18 bases. The CDR3 contains 15 residues. The CDR3 region is CASSLDLGPPYGYTF. The DNA of the CDR3 is TGTGCCAGCAGCCTCGACTTGGGGCCACCCTATGGCTACACCTTC.

The chain employs TRBV18 and TRBJ2-3; D is ambiguous. Germline V gene sequence: CDR1 KGHSH, CDR2 LQKENI. The CDR3 totals 12 residues. V gave up 3 bases and J gave up 4 bases, with 5 bases separating them. The DNA for the CDR3 is TGTGCCAGCTCACCTAAGGCAGATACGCAGTATTTT. This translates into CASSPKADTQYF.

The V and J genes are TRBV7-9 and TRBJ1-2; D possibly corresponds to TRBD1 (6 bases). This CDR3 has 14 residues. V was trimmed by 5 bases and J by 4 bases, leaving 14 bases between them. Germline V gene sequence: CDR1 SEHNR, CDR2 FQNEAQ (reference sequence). The CDR3, as DNA: TGTGCCAGCAGCCCCGAAGGGGGGCTCTATGGCTACACCTTC. It codes for CASSPEGGLYGYTF.

The rearrangement uses TRBV10-3 and TRBJ2-3, with TRBD2 identical over 8 bases. The CDR3 runs to 14 residues. Germline values: CDR1 ENHRY, CDR2 SYGVKD. The junction had 7 bases not matched to a gene; V was cut back by 6 bases and J by 5 bases. CDR3 in DNA: TGTGCCATCAGGCCCGGACTAGCCGGAGATACGCAGTATTTT. Its protein is CAIRPGLAGDTQYF.

The chain carries TRBV6-1 and TRBJ1-5; D gene uncertain. The CDR3 has 12 amino acids. Germline V lookup: CDR1 MNHNS, CDR2 SASEGT. Trimming shortened V by 3 bases and J by 6 bases, and 6 bases separated the two germline ends. The CDR3 reads CASSEDVQPQHF. In nucleotides, the CDR3 is TGTGCCAGCAGTGAGGACGTTCAGCCCCAGCATTTT.

V usage is TRBV13 and J usage is TRBJ2-5; D possibly corresponds to TRBD1 (6 bases). Germline CDR1 is PRHDT and CDR2 is FYEKMQ (reference sequence). The CDR3 consists of 13 residues. V was clipped by 3 bases and J by 5 bases, with 10 bases between them. The DNA of the CDR3 is TGTGCCAGCAGCTTCAGGGGCTGGGAGACCCAGTACTTC. Residues: CASSFRGWETQYF.

In regard to this clonotype: A single base separates this from a much larger clone, so it may be a read error. The CDR3 here is CANSPSAASTDTQYF. The DNA of the CDR3 is TGTGCCAACAGCCCCTCGGCGGCGAGCACAGATACGCAGTATTTT. The chain is built from TRBV9 and TRBJ2-3; D is uncertain. The CDR3 is 15 residues long. In germline, CDR1 is SGDLS, CDR2 YYNGEE.

This sequence joins TRBV12-3 or TRBV12-4 and TRBJ2-5, with D possibly being TRBD1 (5 bases). CDR3 length equals 12 residues. Trimming shortened V by 3 bases and J by 11 bases, and 13 bases separated the two germline ends. In DNA, the CDR3 is TGTGCCAGCAGTTTTGTGGACAATGAGCAGTACTTC. Its translation is CASSFVDNEQYF.

Here the CDR3 DNA reads TGCGCCAGCCCCAAACCGCAGGACAGGACCTCCTACGAGCAGTACTTC. Encoded protein: CASPKPQDRTSYEQYF. This chain connects TRBV5-1 to TRBJ2-7; 7 bases align to TRBD1. V gave up 7 bases and J gave up 0 bases; unmatched junction bases: 13. The CDR3 has 16 amino acids. The germline gives CDR1 SGHRS, CDR2 YFSETQ. The whole variable domain, remainder taken from reference TRBV5-1 and TRBJ2-7, is KAGVTQTPRYLIKTRGQQVTLSCSPISGHRSVSWYQQTPGQGLQFLFEYFSETQRNKGNFPGRFSGRQFSNSRSEMNVSTLELGDSALYLCASPKPQDRTSYEQYFGPGTRLTVT.

The V call is TRBV6-1, the J call TRBJ1-2; D is possibly TRBD1 (5 bases). The germline V gene has CDR1 MNHNS and CDR2 SASEGT. The CDR3 runs 16 residues. V lost 2 bases and J lost 1, with 14 bases in between. As DNA, the CDR3 is TGTGCCAGCAGTGAAATGGGGCGCTTTCTTAACTATGGCTACACCTTC. This sequence encodes CASSEMGRFLNYGYTF.

The V call is TRBV2, the J call TRBJ2-1, with D uncertain. V lost 6 bases to trimming and J lost 9 bases, with 15 bases between them. Per germline, CDR1 SNHLY and CDR2 FYNNEI. The CDR3 runs 13 residues. In nucleotides, the CDR3 is TGTGCCAGCAGCCCCACCCCTATTGGTGAGCAGTTCTTC. This encodes CASSPTPIGEQFF.

The chain has TRBV29-1 and TRBJ1-2; the match to TRBD1 covers 8 bases. Unmatched junction bases numbered 8, after V lost 5 bases and J lost 9 bases. The CDR3 is 12 amino acids. CDR1 and CDR2 (germline): SQVTM, ANQGSEA. This CDR3 reads CSVQPRTGSYTF. CDR3 sequence (DNA): TGCAGCGTTCAACCCAGGACAGGGAGCTACACCTTC.

The chain links TRBV10-3 to TRBJ2-1; 7 positions match TRBD1. The CDR3 sequence is 17 residues long. The V gene's germline CDR1 is ENHRY and CDR2 SYGVKD. V shed 0 bases, J shed 0 bases, and the junction held 5 bases outside the gene matches. For the CDR3, the DNA is TGTGCCATCAGTGAGTCAAGGGGGCAGGTCTCCTACAATGAGCAGTTCTTC. Translated, it gives CAISESRGQVSYNEQFF.

The chain carries TRBV13 and TRBJ2-7, with D possibly matching TRBD1 (6 bases). This CDR3 has 15 amino acids. CDR1 is PRHDT and CDR2 is FYEKMQ in the germline V gene (reference sequence). Trimming left V 0 bases short and J 0 bases short, with 9 bases between. CDR3 nucleotides: TGTGCCAGCAGCTTAGGAGGGGACAACTCCTACGAGCAGTACTTC. Protein: CASSLGGDNSYEQYF.

The V and J genes are TRBV29-1 and TRBJ1-2; 9 bases map to TRBD1. J gave up 1 base and V 4 bases, and 13 bases lay outside the gene matches. Germline V gene data show CDR1 as SQVTM and CDR2 as ANQGSEA. The CDR3 has 17 residues. CDR3: CSVGIFGQGLGNYGYTF. The CDR3 DNA sequence: TGCAGCGTTGGAATATTCGGACAGGGGCTCGGTAACTATGGCTACACCTTC. The full variable domain, its missing parts supplied by reference TRBV29-1 and TRBJ1-2, is SAVISQKPSRDICQRGTSLTIQCQVDSQVTMMFWYRQQPGQSLTLIATANQGSEATYESGFVIDKFPISRPNLTFSTLTVSNMSPEDSSIYLCSVGIFGQGLGNYGYTFGSGTRLTVV.

This clonotype was counted between two and nine times. The chain carries TRBV20-1 and TRBJ2-1, with D unclear. V was clipped by 3 bases and J by 9 bases, with 12 bases between them. The CDR3 runs 12 residues. Germline lookup yields CDR1 DFQATT and CDR2 SNEGSKA (reference sequence). The CDR3 spells CSASESVGEQFF. In DNA, the CDR3 is TGCAGTGCTAGTGAGAGCGTAGGTGAGCAGTTCTTC.

J is TRBJ2-5 and V is TRBV12-3 or TRBV12-4; D ambiguous. Trimming pared 4 bases from V and 3 bases from J, leaving 3 bases between. The CDR3 covers 11 residues. The CDR3 region has the DNA TGTGCCAGCAGTTCTGAAGAGACCCAGTACTTC. It is translated as CASSSEETQYF.

The CDR3 protein is CASSRPGTGSYEQYF. CDR3 DNA sequence: TGCGCCAGCAGCCGACCTGGGACAGGGTCCTACGAGCAGTACTTC. The V gene is TRBV4-1, the J gene TRBJ2-7; 9 bases are a match to TRBD1. There are 15 residues in the CDR3. The ends lost 4 bases at V and 1 base at J; junction bases unmatched: 5. CDR1 and CDR2 (germline): MGHRA, YSYEKL.

CDR3 bases: TGTGCCACCTCATGGGGCACCGGGGCAAGCACAGATACGCAGTATTTT. It encodes CATSWGTGASTDTQYF. This chain uses TRBV12-3 or TRBV12-4 with TRBJ2-3; tentatively, D is TRBD1 or TRBD2 (5 bases each). The CDR3 contains 16 residues. The V end lost 10 bases, the J end lost 0 bases, and 20 bases lay between the germline ends.

This clonotype has more than one count but fewer than ten. At one end, the junction sequence differs from germline, possibly due to a read error. The chain recombines TRBV7-9 with TRBJ2-3, with D possibly being TRBD2 (5 bases). Germline assignment: CDR1 SEHNR and CDR2 FQNEAQ (reference sequence). This CDR3 contains 12 residues. CDR3 nucleotide sequence: TGTGCCAGCCGCTTAGCGACAGATACGCAGTATTTT. As protein: CASRLATDTQYF.

The V and J genes are TRBV12-3 or TRBV12-4 and TRBJ2-7; tentative D call: TRBD1 (5 bases). The CDR3 runs to 14 residues. Trimming left V 3 bases short and J 2 bases short, with 11 bases between. The CDR3 loop is CASSFRGFTYEQYF. The CDR3 region has the DNA TGTGCCAGCAGTTTTAGGGGATTCACCTACGAGCAGTACTTC.

J is TRBJ1-1 and V is TRBV6-5; possible D gene TRBD1, 6 bases. This CDR3 comprises 16 residues. Germline CDR1 MNHEY, CDR2 SVGAGI. Trimming removed 1 base at V and 0 bases at J, with 12 bases between. CDR3 DNA sequence: TGTGCCAGCAGTTACTGGTCCGGGACACTGAACACTGAAGCTTTCTTT. Translated: CASSYWSGTLNTEAFF.